One sample yielded the 29 T cell receptor beta chains listed below, sequenced in a study of T cells after yellow fever vaccination. In TCRdb, the 5' RACE reads were re-called with MiXCR into one record per CDR3 protein. Of 400,000 or so distinct CDR3 sequences detected, about 17% appear once; the ten largest clones hold roughly a sixth. The specimen comprised PBMCs, sampled before the yellow fever booster vaccination. Receptors were obtained from a man aged 18 to 29 who received the YFV17D yellow fever vaccine.

This clonotype was observed a few times. The gene calls are TRBV20-1 and TRBJ2-5; 7 nucleotides line up with TRBD1. J lost 5 bases, V lost 0 bases, and 15 bases had no gene match. Germline V gene data show CDR1 as DFQATT and CDR2 as SNEGSKA (reference sequence). CDR3 length: 17 amino acids. As DNA, the CDR3 is TGCAGTGCTAGAGATTGGGCAGGGGGAGTATTCGGGGAGACCCAGTACTTC. Residues: CSARDWAGGVFGETQYF.

The chain recombines TRBV20-1 with TRBJ2-5; D tentatively fits TRBD1 or TRBD2 (5 bases each). Trimming pared 3 bases from V and 1 base from J, leaving 12 bases between. This CDR3 spans 14 amino acids. Per germline, CDR1 DFQATT and CDR2 SNEGSKA (reference sequence). CDR3 protein: CSASLGRFQETQYF. CDR3 nucleotide sequence: TGCAGTGCTAGTTTGGGACGCTTCCAAGAGACCCAGTACTTC.

The sample holds a few counts of this clonotype. The genes are TRBV11-2 and TRBJ2-3, with 10 bases aligning to TRBD1. This CDR3 region has 15 residues. Germline loops: CDR1 SGHAT, CDR2 FQNNGV. V dropped 10 bases and J dropped 6; count of bases not matched to a gene: 13. This CDR3 is CATVRTGGIMDTQYF. The CDR3 bases are TGTGCCACCGTTCGGACAGGGGGTATTATGGATACGCAGTATTTT.

The genes are TRBV14 and TRBJ2-3; D is unclear. Trimming shortened V by 2 bases and J by 8 bases, and 8 bases separated the two germline ends. Germline CDR1 is SGHDN and CDR2 is FVKESK. This CDR3 contains 12 residues. The CDR3, as DNA: TGTGCCAGCAGCCAACCCTTCGGTACGCAGTATTTT. Encoded protein: CASSQPFGTQYF.

This clonotype was counted at least ten times. The chain carries TRBV12-3 or TRBV12-4 and TRBJ1-5; 10 bases line up with TRBD1. The V and J ends lost 3 bases and 2 bases, in that order; junction bases with no gene match: 1. The CDR3 consists of 15 residues. CDR3 amino acids: CASSFGTGGNQPQHF. Written as DNA, the CDR3 is TGTGCCAGCAGTTTCGGGACAGGGGGCAATCAGCCCCAGCATTTT.

This rearrangement joins TRBV6-5 to TRBJ2-1, with D unresolved. The CDR3 loop spans 14 amino acids. The V and J ends lost 3 bases and 0 bases respectively, with 6 bases between them. The germline V gene has CDR1 MNHEY and CDR2 SVGAGI. The CDR3 sequence: CASSYLGSYNEQFF. In nucleotides, the CDR3 is TGTGCCAGCAGTTATTTGGGCTCCTACAATGAGCAGTTCTTC.

The chain joins TRBV12-3 or TRBV12-4 to TRBJ1-2; D is uncertain. Trimming removed 7 bases at V and 8 bases at J, with 14 bases between. The CDR3 length is 12 residues. This CDR3 reads CASNSGLAGYTF. For the CDR3, the DNA is TGTGCCAGCAACTCAGGCCTGGCGGGCTACACCTTC.

The J gene is TRBJ1-2, the V gene TRBV7-9, with a weak D call TRBD1 (6 bases). There are 14 residues in the CDR3. Trimming shortened V by 0 bases and J by 2 bases, and 7 bases separated the two germline ends. CDR1 SEHNR and CDR2 FQNEAQ come from the germline V gene (reference sequence). In nucleotides, the CDR3 is TGTGCCAGCAGCTTAGCCGGACAGAACTATGGCTACACCTTC. As protein: CASSLAGQNYGYTF.

The chain combines TRBV27 with TRBJ1-4; TRBD1 is a possible D gene (6 bases). V lost 3 bases and J 6 bases, leaving 14 bases between the germline ends. Germline V gene data show CDR1 as MNHEY and CDR2 as SMNVEV (reference sequence). The CDR3 is made up of 15 amino acids. The CDR3 reads CASSLRGPQDEKLFF. DNA of the CDR3: TGTGCCAGCAGTTTGCGGGGGCCTCAGGATGAAAAACTGTTTTTT.

The chain has TRBV12-3 or TRBV12-4 and TRBJ2-5, with TRBD2 matching over 9 bases. J gave up 1 base and V 4 bases, and 4 bases lay outside the gene matches. The CDR3 totals 15 residues. The CDR3 sequence: CASSYRGGAQETQYF. The CDR3, as DNA: TGTGCCAGCAGTTACCGCGGGGGGGCCCAAGAGACCCAGTACTTC.

The rearrangement links TRBV18 to TRBJ1-6; D is unclear. The germline V gene has CDR1 KGHSH and CDR2 LQKENI. The CDR3 is 15 residues long. V lost 6 bases, J lost 7 bases, and 16 bases lay in between. The DNA for the CDR3 is TGTGCCAGCTCGGGAACGGTGGGTCTGAATTCACCCCTCCACTTT. This sequence encodes CASSGTVGLNSPLHF.

The chain carries TRBV7-2 and TRBJ2-5, with 11 positions matching TRBD2. This CDR3 comprises 15 residues. Germline CDR1 and CDR2: SGHTA and FQGNSA. The ends lost 5 bases at V and 4 bases at J; junction bases unmatched: 6. The DNA of the CDR3 is TGTGCCAGCAGCCTATATAGCGGGGGGGGAGAGACCCAGTACTTC. This sequence encodes CASSLYSGGGETQYF.

The V call is TRBV5-1, the J call TRBJ2-1, with 8 bases matching TRBD1. Germline CDR1 SGHRS, CDR2 YFSETQ. V trimming: 4 bases; J trimming: 2 bases; junction bases outside the gene matches: 8. This CDR3 comprises 16 residues. The CDR3 bases are TGCGCCAGCAGCCCGGGGTGGACAGGGACCTACAATGAGCAGTTCTTC. As protein: CASSPGWTGTYNEQFF. Together with reference TRBV5-1 and TRBJ2-1, the CDR3 gives the full variable domain: KAGVTQTPRYLIKTRGQQVTLSCSPISGHRSVSWYQQTPGQGLQFLFEYFSETQRNKGNFPGRFSGRQFSNSRSEMNVSTLELGDSALYLCASSPGWTGTYNEQFFGPGTRLTVL.

The chain has TRBV5-1 and TRBJ1-1; no definite D call. CDR3 length: 13 residues. V shed 5 bases and J shed 1 base, with 9 bases lying between them. CDR1 is SGHRS, CDR2 YFSETQ, per germline. The CDR3 is CASSELRNTEAFF. In DNA form, the CDR3 reads TGCGCCAGCAGTGAGCTGAGGAACACTGAAGCTTTCTTT.

V and J are TRBV6-2 or TRBV6-3 and TRBJ2-5; D is uncertain. The CDR3 has 13 residues. Deletions cut 7 bases from V and 1 base from J, with 10 bases between. Germline V gene lookup returns CDR1 MNHEY and CDR2 SVGEGT. DNA for the CDR3: TGTGCCAGCAACTTCGAGGTCCAAGAGACCCAGTACTTC. It yields the protein CASNFEVQETQYF.

This clonotype was seen more than once but under ten times. The rearrangement joins TRBV6-5 to TRBJ2-1, with 10 bases lining up with TRBD1. V shed 0 bases and J 2 bases; nucleotides not matched to a gene: 4. CDR1 and CDR2 from the germline V gene are MNHEY and SVGAGI. The CDR3 totals 17 residues. The CDR3 sequence: CASSYSKGTGAYNEQFF. The CDR3 DNA reads TGTGCCAGCAGTTACTCGAAGGGGACAGGGGCCTACAATGAGCAGTTCTTC.

This clonotype was observed a few times. CDR3 sequence: CASSWTGLGTEAFF. CDR3 in DNA: TGCGCCAGCAGCTGGACAGGCCTGGGCACTGAAGCTTTCTTT. This sequence joins TRBV5-1 and TRBJ1-1, with 7 bases lining up with TRBD1. Germline CDR1 reads SGHRS; CDR2 reads YFSETQ. The CDR3 is 14 amino acids. With 3 bases clipped from V and 4 bases from J, the junction kept 6 bases outside the gene matches. The complete variable domain, with remaining parts taken from reference TRBV5-1 and TRBJ1-1, reads KAGVTQTPRYLIKTRGQQVTLSCSPISGHRSVSWYQQTPGQGLQFLFEYFSETQRNKGNFPGRFSGRQFSNSRSEMNVSTLELGDSALYLCASSWTGLGTEAFFGQGTRLTVV.

This clonotype has ten or more counts. The V call is TRBV6-2 or TRBV6-3, the J call TRBJ2-3; D uncertain. Trimming took 2 bases from V and 2 from J, leaving 20 bases between them. The CDR3 length is 18 residues. Germline-derived CDR1 and CDR2 are MNHEY and SVGEGT. CDR3 in amino acids: CASSYAPWGKDITDTQYF. CDR3 bases: TGTGCCAGCAGTTACGCTCCGTGGGGAAAGGATATCACAGATACGCAGTATTTT.

The chain recombines TRBV20-1 with TRBJ2-1; 14 positions agree with TRBD2. The germline gives CDR1 DFQATT, CDR2 SNEGSKA (reference sequence). The CDR3 consists of 14 residues. V lost 6 bases to trimming and J lost 12 bases; unmatched junction nucleotides: 10. CDR3 nucleotide sequence: TGCAGTGCCTCCGGACTAGCGGGGGGTGGTGTGCAGTTCTTC. It is translated as CSASGLAGGGVQFF.

The J gene is TRBJ1-1, the V gene TRBV7-8; D unclear. V was cut by 1 base and J by 5 bases, with 14 bases left in between. Germline V CDR1 and CDR2: SGHVS, FQNEAQ. The CDR3 sequence is 15 residues long. The CDR3 nucleotides are TGTGCCAGCAGCTTAGGGGTAGGGCGGAGGACTGAAGCTTTCTTT. It encodes CASSLGVGRRTEAFF.

The table lists this clonotype with many counts. The chain carries TRBV4-3 and TRBJ2-7; weak D call: TRBD1 (7 bases). Trimming cost V 2 bases and J 4 bases, with 18 bases left between them. This CDR3 spans 16 amino acids. Per germline, CDR1 LGHNA and CDR2 YSLEER. CDR3 nucleotides: TGCGCCAGCAGCCAACGACTGGGCCAGGGGGGATACGAGCAGTACTTC. Its protein product is CASSQRLGQGGYEQYF.

There are many counts of this clonotype. The gene calls are TRBV9 and TRBJ2-6; D call uncertain. Germline CDR1 SGDLS, CDR2 YYNGEE. The V and J ends lost 0 bases and 0 bases respectively, with 4 bases between them. The CDR3 contains 15 residues. The CDR3 nucleotides read TGTGCCAGCAGCGTAGTAAGCTCTGGGGCCAACGTCCTGACTTTC. As protein: CASSVVSSGANVLTF.

This clonotype was detected a few times. The chain uses TRBV4-3 and TRBJ2-5, with D maybe TRBD1 (5 bases). V was cut by 4 bases and J by 2 bases, with 17 bases left in between. This CDR3 contains 16 residues. From germline, CDR1 is LGHNA and CDR2 YSLEER. CDR3 nucleotide sequence: TGCGCCAGCAGCCCCGCCCAGGCAGGGTGGCAAGAGACCCAGTACTTC. This encodes CASSPAQAGWQETQYF.

To note about this clonotype: At one of its ends the junction is not consistent with the germline gene, which may arise from a read error. The chain links TRBV7-6 to TRBJ2-3; 15 nucleotides line up with TRBD2. Germline lookup yields CDR1 SGHVS and CDR2 FNYEAQ. The CDR3 sequence is 20 residues long. Here the CDR3 reads CASSRGLAGGLSRWTDTQFF. The CDR3 DNA reads TGTGCCAGCAGCCGAGGACTAGCGGGGGGGCTAAGTAGATGGACAGATACGCAGTTTTTT.

There are a few counts of this clonotype. In DNA, the CDR3 is TGCAGTGCTAGAGATGGCAGCGCCTCTTGGTACGTC. It codes for CSARDGSASWYV. The genes are TRBV20-1 and TRBJ2-7, with D unresolved. The CDR3 is 12 amino acids. Trimming removed 0 bases at V and 12 bases at J, with 15 bases between. CDR1 is DFQATT, CDR2 SNEGSKA, per germline (reference sequence).

In its sample, this clonotype was seen a few times. This chain connects TRBV18 to TRBJ2-5; D is perhaps TRBD1 (5 bases). This CDR3 spans 15 amino acids. Trimming stripped 3 bases from V and 3 bases from J, with 14 bases between. Germline loops: CDR1 KGHSH, CDR2 LQKENI. This CDR3 reads CASSPPGWEEETQYF. CDR3 sequence (DNA): TGTGCCAGCTCACCCCCAGGGTGGGAAGAAGAGACCCAGTACTTC.

This clonotype was seen a few times. The V and J genes are TRBV7-9 and TRBJ1-5; 8 positions agree with TRBD1. The length of the CDR3 is 16 residues. The V gene's germline CDR1 is SEHNR and CDR2 FQNEAQ (reference sequence). Unmatched junction bases numbered 9, after V lost 1 base and J lost 7 bases. CDR3 nucleotides: TGTGCCAGCAGCTTAGAAGGGTCAGGGGGCGGACAGCCCCAGCATTTT. It is translated as CASSLEGSGGGQPQHF.

The chain uses TRBV28 and TRBJ2-3, with TRBD2 matching over 8 bases. V was clipped by 5 bases and J by 4 bases; unmatched bases: 14. There are 17 residues in the CDR3. CDR1 and CDR2 from the germline V gene are MDHEN and SYDVKM. The CDR3 coding sequence is TGTGCCAGCAGTCCCTTTAACGGGGGGGCCGGGGCAGATACGCAGTATTTT. It translates to CASSPFNGGAGADTQYF.

CDR3 protein: CASSPRRGPQHF. The CDR3 region has the DNA TGTGCCAGCAGCCCTAGGAGGGGACCCCAGCATTTT. The V and J genes are TRBV28 and TRBJ1-5; D may be TRBD1 (5 bases). The CDR3 sequence is 12 residues long. Germline lookup yields CDR1 MDHEN and CDR2 SYDVKM. The V and J ends lost 6 bases and 10 bases respectively, with 13 bases between them.